The TCR beta chain under discussion was sequenced for a study of blood T cell repertoires in COVID-19. Profiling relied on immunoSEQ multiplex PCR, and the TCRdb table lists in-frame clones only, not all of them. The sample holds some 200,000 clones; around four fifths are singletons and the top ten take roughly 5.3%. There are 12 residues in the CDR3. Deletions cut 4 bases from V and 2 bases from J, with 5 bases between. The germline CDR1 and CDR2 sequences are SGDLS and YYNGEE. The sample consisted of peripheral blood. The rearrangement uses TRBV9 and TRBJ2-3; D gene uncertain. This receptor was taken from a woman in her sixties who had recovered from COVID-19. The CDR3 coding sequence is TGTGCCAGCAGCCCTAACACAGATACGCAGTATTTT. Amino acids: CASSPNTDTQYF.